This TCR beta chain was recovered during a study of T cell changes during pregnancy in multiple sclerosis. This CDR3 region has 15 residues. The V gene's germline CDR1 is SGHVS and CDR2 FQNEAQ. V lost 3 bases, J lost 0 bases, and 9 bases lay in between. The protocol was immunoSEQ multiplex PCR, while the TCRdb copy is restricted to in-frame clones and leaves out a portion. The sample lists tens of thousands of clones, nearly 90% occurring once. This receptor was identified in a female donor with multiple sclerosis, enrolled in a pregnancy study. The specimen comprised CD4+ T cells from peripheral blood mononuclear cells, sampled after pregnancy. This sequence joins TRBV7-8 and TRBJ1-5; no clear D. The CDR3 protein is CASSLGRISNQPQHF. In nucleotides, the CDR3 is TGTGCCAGCAGCTTGGGCAGGATTAGCAATCAGCCCCAGCATTTT.